Below are 10 T cell receptor beta chains sequenced from a single sample in a study of metastatic and nonmetastatic thyroid tumors. Thyroid surgery was preceded by no treatment in any patient. TCRdb re-processed the PCR reads through MiXCR. The sample records about 53,000 clones, approximately 22% being singletons. The sample consisted of blood. The source is a female donor with papillary thyroid cancer or a benign thyroid nodule (not recorded which). Some clones in this sample may be carry-over from other donors' samples.

This clone was found many times. The chain combines TRBV5-8 with TRBJ1-4; 11 nucleotides match TRBD1. The V segment lost 1 base and the J segment 8 bases; nucleotides outside the gene matches: 10. Germline V gives CDR1 SGHTS, CDR2 YDEGEE. The CDR3 is made up of 17 amino acids. CDR3 in DNA: TGTGCCAGCAGCTTGTCAAGGACAGGGGGCGCGTGGGAAAAACTGTTTTTT. This gives the protein CASSLSRTGGAWEKLFF.

The genes are TRBV30 and TRBJ1-5, with a weak D call TRBD1 (6 bases). CDR1 and CDR2 (germline): GTSNPN, SVGIG (reference sequence). V lost 3 bases to trimming and J lost 1 base, with 13 bases between them. The CDR3 has 15 amino acids. Here the CDR3 reads CAWSLGTYSNQPQHF. The CDR3 DNA reads TGTGCCTGGAGCCTAGGGACATACAGCAATCAGCCCCAGCATTTT.

This clone was seen repeatedly, ten times or more. The rearrangement links TRBV2 to TRBJ2-7; the match to TRBD1 covers 9 bases. The germline V gene encodes CDR1 SNHLY and CDR2 FYNNEI. The CDR3 is 14 amino acids. Unmatched junction bases numbered 4, after V lost 4 bases and J lost 3 bases. The CDR3 DNA is TGTGCCAGCAGTGGGGACAGGGTAGGCTACGAGCAGTACTTC. Translation: CASSGDRVGYEQYF.

As to this clone: The junction differs from germline at one of its ends, possibly a read error. The CDR3 loop is CASSQLARGAAAALF. In DNA, the CDR3 is TGTGCCAGCAGTCAACTAGCAAGGGGGGCAGCAGCTGCTTTATTT. The chain combines TRBV28 with TRBJ1-1; TRBD1 is a possible D gene (6 bases). Looked up from germline, CDR1 is MDHEN and CDR2 is SYDVKM. The CDR3 extends over 15 amino acids.

In its sample, this clone was seen many times. This chain connects TRBV12-3 or TRBV12-4 to TRBJ1-5; D gene unclear. The CDR3 loop spans 14 amino acids. V was trimmed by 7 bases and J by 4 bases, leaving 14 bases between them. The CDR3 spells CASIKDGENQPQHF. DNA of the CDR3: TGTGCCAGCATTAAGGACGGTGAAAATCAGCCCCAGCATTTT.

This clone was detected ten times or more. The chain is built from TRBV12-3 or TRBV12-4 and TRBJ2-5, with D possibly called TRBD1 or TRBD2 (5 bases each). The CDR3 contains 13 residues. Trimming took 3 bases from V and 5 from J, leaving 10 bases between them. CDR3 loop: CASSFSGDETQYF. CDR3 DNA sequence: TGTGCCAGCAGTTTCTCCGGGGACGAGACCCAGTACTTC.

The chain employs TRBV20-1 and TRBJ2-2; either TRBD1 or TRBD2 may fit D (5 bases each). V was trimmed by 3 bases and J by 8 bases, leaving 16 bases between them. The CDR3 is 14 amino acids. CDR1 is DFQATT and CDR2 is SNEGSKA in the germline V gene (reference sequence). The CDR3 sequence is CSARGTELQGELFF. The CDR3 region has the DNA TGCAGTGCTAGGGGGACGGAGTTGCAAGGGGAGCTGTTTTTT.

This clone was seen ten or more times. The chain recombines TRBV25-1 with TRBJ2-5; D is unresolved. In germline, CDR1 is MGHDK, CDR2 SYGVNS. Between the trimmed V and J ends, which lost 5 bases and 1 base, there was a span of 11 bases. The CDR3 is made up of 14 amino acids. DNA for the CDR3: TGTGCCAGCAGTTTAGGCACCTTCCAAGAGACCCAGTACTTC. It encodes CASSLGTFQETQYF.

This clone has a count of ten or more. The rearrangement joins TRBV5-1 to TRBJ2-1, with no clear D. The CDR3 runs to 15 residues. Trimming left V 0 bases short and J 2 bases short, with 9 bases between. Looked up from germline, CDR1 is SGHRS and CDR2 is YFSETQ. The chain's CDR3 is CASSLELPPYNEQFF. The DNA for the CDR3 is TGCGCCAGCAGCTTGGAACTACCTCCCTACAATGAGCAGTTCTTC.

Details on this clone: One junction end disagrees with the germline gene, perhaps due to a read error. This sequence joins TRBV2 and TRBJ1-4; no clear D. Germline V lookup: CDR1 SNHLY, CDR2 FYNNEI. The CDR3 covers 12 residues. The CDR3 coding sequence is TGTGGCAGCAGGAAGGGAATTGAAAAACTGTTTTTT. Translating gives CGSRKGIEKLFF.